This TCR beta chain was captured by sequencing in a study of blood T cell repertoires in COVID-19. Turning to the study itself: Samples representing acute and convalescent COVID-19 were sourced from the United States, Italy and Spain.

This CDR3 region has 13 residues. Per the germline V gene, CDR1 is SGHDN and CDR2 is FVKESK. Trimming shortened V by 3 bases and J by 3 bases, and 8 bases separated the two germline ends. Assay used: immunoSEQ multiplex PCR; TCRdb lists only in-frame clones, some missing. This table has about 86,000 clones, around 85% appearing once. The material sequenced was peripheral blood. This sequence originates from a man over 45 with acute or convalescent COVID-19. The rearrangement links TRBV14 to TRBJ2-5; D is possibly TRBD2 (6 bases). CDR3 protein: CASSHRLEETQYF. CDR3 bases: TGTGCCAGCAGCCACAGACTAGAAGAGACCCAGTACTTC.